This TCR beta chain was identified in a study of cytomegalovirus exposure and HLA in healthy donors. Whole-study results and caveats: Earlier analysis found most TCR beta V segments productive about 90% or about 30% of the time. From TCR beta sequences, most subjects' HLA-A and HLA-B alleles were reportedly predicted accurately.

A multiplex PCR was run with 60 Vbeta primers and 13 Jbeta primers. The protocol was immunoSEQ multiplex PCR, while the TCRdb copy is restricted to in-frame clones and leaves out a portion. The sample carries roughly 150,000 clones, roughly 70% recorded once. Comment on this clone: Its antigen is undetermined.

With 2 bases clipped from V and 5 bases from J, the junction kept 4 bases outside the gene matches. Germline values: CDR1 ENHRY, CDR2 SYGVKD. This CDR3 contains 14 residues. The clonotype originates from a man aged 25 to 40 in good health and CMV-seronegative. What was sequenced was PBMCs. This chain joins TRBV10-3 and TRBJ1-1; 8 bases line up with TRBD1. CDR3 protein: CAISEQGAITEAFF. CDR3 coding DNA: TGTGCCATCAGTGAGCAGGGGGCGATTACTGAAGCTTTCTTT.